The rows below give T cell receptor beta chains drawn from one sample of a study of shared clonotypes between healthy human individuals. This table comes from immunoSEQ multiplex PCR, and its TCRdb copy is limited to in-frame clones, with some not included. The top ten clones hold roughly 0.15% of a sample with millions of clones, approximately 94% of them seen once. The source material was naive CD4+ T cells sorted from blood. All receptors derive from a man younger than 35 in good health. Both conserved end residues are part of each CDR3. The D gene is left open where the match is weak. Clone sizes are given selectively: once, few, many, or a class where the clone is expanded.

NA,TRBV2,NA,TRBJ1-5,CASTLGPATQPQHF,TGTGCCAGCACTCTAGGGCCAGCAACACAGCCCCAGCATTTT
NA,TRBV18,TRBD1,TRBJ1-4,CASSPLTLTGGLEKLFF,TGTGCCAGCTCACCACTTACACTGACAGGGGGACTGGAAAAACTGTTTTTT
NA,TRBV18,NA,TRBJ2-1,CASSPPTHSTDNEQFF,TGTGCCAGCTCACCACCGACTCACTCCACGGACAATGAGCAGTTCTTC
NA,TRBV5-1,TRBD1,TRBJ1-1,CASSFGTAYTEAFF,TGCGCCAGCAGCTTTGGGACAGCCTACACTGAAGCTTTCTTT
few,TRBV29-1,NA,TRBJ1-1,CSVTRGDTEAFF,TGCAGCGTTACTCGCGGGGACACTGAAGCTTTCTTT
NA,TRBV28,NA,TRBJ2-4,CATGGSGVPIVNAQYF,TGTGCCACGGGGGGTTCAGGGGTGCCCATTGTGAATGCTCAGTACTTC
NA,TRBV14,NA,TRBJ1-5,CASSLVGGQPQHF,TGTGCCAGCAGCCTAGTTGGTGGCCAGCCCCAGCATTTT
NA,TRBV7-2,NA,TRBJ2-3,CASSLVGLKTDTQYF,TGTGCCAGCAGCTTAGTCGGCCTAAAGACAGATACGCAGTATTTT
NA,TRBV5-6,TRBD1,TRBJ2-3,CASRLQGDPHNAAQYF,TGTGCCAGCAGGCTCCAGGGGGACCCTCATAATGCGGCGCAGTATTTT
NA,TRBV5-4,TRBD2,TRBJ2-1,CASSARLAASYNEQFF,TGTGCCAGCAGCGCCCGACTAGCGGCCTCCTACAATGAGCAGTTCTTC
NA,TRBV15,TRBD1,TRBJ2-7,CATRGGGQGTYEQYF,TGTGCCACCAGGGGCGGAGGACAGGGTACCTACGAGCAGTACTTC
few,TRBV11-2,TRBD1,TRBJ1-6,CASSPTTGQQNSPLHF,TGTGCCAGCAGCCCGACAACGGGACAGCAGAATTCACCCCTCCACTTT
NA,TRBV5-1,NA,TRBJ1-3,CASSLTPSGNTIYF,TGCGCCAGCAGCCTTACCCCCTCTGGAAACACCATATATTTT
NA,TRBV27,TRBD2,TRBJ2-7,CASGSLTSATYEQYF,TGTGCCAGCGGATCCCTGACTAGCGCTACCTACGAGCAGTACTTC
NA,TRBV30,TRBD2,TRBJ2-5,CAWSTSVQETQYF,TGTGCCTGGAGTACTAGCGTCCAAGAGACCCAGTACTTC